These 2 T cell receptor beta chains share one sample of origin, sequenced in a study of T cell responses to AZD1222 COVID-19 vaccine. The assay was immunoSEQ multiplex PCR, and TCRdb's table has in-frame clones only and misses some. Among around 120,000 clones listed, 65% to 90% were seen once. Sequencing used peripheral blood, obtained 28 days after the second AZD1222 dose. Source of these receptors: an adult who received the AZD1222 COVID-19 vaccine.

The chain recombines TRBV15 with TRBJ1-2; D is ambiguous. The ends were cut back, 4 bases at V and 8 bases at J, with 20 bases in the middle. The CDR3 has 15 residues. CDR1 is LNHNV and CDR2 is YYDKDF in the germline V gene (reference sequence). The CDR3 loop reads CATSKAESGLGGYTF. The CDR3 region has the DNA TGTGCCACCAGCAAAGCAGAGTCCGGTCTTGGCGGCTACACCTTC.

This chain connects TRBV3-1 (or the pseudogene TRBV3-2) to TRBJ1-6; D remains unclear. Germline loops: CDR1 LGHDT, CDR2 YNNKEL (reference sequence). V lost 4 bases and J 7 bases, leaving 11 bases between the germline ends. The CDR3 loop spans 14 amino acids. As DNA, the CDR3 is TGTGCCAGCAGCCCGGGAGGGTCCAATTCACCCCTCCACTTT. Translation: CASSPGGSNSPLHF.